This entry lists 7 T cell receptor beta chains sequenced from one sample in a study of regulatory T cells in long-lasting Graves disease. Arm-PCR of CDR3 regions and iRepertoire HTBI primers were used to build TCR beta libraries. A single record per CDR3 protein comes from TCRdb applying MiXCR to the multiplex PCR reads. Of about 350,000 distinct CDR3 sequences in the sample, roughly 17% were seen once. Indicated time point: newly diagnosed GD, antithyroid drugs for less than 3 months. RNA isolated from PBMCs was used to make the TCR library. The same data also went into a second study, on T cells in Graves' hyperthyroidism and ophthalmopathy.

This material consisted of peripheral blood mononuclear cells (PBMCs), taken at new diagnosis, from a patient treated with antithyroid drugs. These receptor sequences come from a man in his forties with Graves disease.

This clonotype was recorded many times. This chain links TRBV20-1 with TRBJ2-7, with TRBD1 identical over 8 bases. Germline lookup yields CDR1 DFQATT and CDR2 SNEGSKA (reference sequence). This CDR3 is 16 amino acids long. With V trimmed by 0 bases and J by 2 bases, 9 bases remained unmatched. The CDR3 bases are TGCAGTGCTAGAGATAGGAGGACAGGGTATACCTACGAGCAGTACTTC. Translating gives CSARDRRTGYTYEQYF.

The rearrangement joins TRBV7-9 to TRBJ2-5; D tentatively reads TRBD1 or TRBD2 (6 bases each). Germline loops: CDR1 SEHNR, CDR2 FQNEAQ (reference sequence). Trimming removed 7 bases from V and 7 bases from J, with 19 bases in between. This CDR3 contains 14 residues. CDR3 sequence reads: CASKEPGASATQYF. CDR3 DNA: TGTGCCAGCAAAGAACCGGGGGCCTCCGCGACCCAGTACTTC. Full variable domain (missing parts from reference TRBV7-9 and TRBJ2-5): DTGVSQNPRHKITKRGQNVTFRCDPISEHNRLYWYRQTLGQGPEFLTYFQNEAQLEKSRLLSDRFSAERPKGSFSTLEIQRTEQGDSAMYLCASKEPGASATQYFGPGTRLLVL.

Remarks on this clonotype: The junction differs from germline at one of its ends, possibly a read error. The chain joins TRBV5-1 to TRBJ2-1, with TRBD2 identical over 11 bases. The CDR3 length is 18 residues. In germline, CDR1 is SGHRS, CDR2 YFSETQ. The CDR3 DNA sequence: TGTGCCAGCAGCTTGGGACCGCTAGCGGGGGGATTCTACAATGGGCAGTTCTTC. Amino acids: CASSLGPLAGGFYNGQFF.

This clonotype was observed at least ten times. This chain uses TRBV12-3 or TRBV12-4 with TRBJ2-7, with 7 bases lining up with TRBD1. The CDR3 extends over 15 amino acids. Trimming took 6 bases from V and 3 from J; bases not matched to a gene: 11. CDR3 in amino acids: CASSRRGTASYEQYF. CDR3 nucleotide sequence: TGTGCCAGCAGCCGCCGTGGGACAGCGAGCTACGAGCAGTACTTC.

The CDR3 is CASSLTGGINNEQFF. The CDR3 bases are TGTGCCAGCAGCTTGACAGGGGGGATAAACAATGAGCAGTTCTTC. The genes are TRBV7-2 and TRBJ2-1; TRBD1 matches at 9 bases. The J segment lost 5 bases and the V segment lost 3 bases, leaving 5 bases of the junction unmatched. The germline V gene has CDR1 SGHTA and CDR2 FQGNSA. This CDR3 is 15 amino acids long.

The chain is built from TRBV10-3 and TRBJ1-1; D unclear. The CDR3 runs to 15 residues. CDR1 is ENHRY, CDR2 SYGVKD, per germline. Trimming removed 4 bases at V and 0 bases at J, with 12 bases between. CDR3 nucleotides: TGTGCCATCAGTGGTGGGTCGGTAATGAACACTGAAGCTTTCTTT. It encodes CAISGGSVMNTEAFF.

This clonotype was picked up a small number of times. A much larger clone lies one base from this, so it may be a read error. Here the CDR3 reads CASSLGTTYEQYF. In DNA form, the CDR3 reads TGTGCCAGCAGCTTAGGGACAACCTACGAGCAGTACTTC. V and J are TRBV5-4 and TRBJ2-7; D is perhaps TRBD1 (6 bases). V gave up 2 bases and J gave up 2 bases, with 8 bases separating them. The germline V gene encodes CDR1 SGHNT and CDR2 YYREEE (reference sequence). This CDR3 is built from 13 residues.